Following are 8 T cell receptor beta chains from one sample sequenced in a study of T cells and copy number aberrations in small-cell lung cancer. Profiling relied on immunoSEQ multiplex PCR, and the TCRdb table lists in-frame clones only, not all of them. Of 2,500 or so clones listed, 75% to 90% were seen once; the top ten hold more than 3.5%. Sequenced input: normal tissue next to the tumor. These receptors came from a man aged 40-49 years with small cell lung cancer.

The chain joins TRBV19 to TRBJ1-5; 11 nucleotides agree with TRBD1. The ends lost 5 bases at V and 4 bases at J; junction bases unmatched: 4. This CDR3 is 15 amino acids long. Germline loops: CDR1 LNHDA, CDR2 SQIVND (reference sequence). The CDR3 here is CASSAGTGGNQPQHF. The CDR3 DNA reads TGTGCCAGTAGTGCCGGGACAGGGGGTAATCAGCCCCAGCATTTT.

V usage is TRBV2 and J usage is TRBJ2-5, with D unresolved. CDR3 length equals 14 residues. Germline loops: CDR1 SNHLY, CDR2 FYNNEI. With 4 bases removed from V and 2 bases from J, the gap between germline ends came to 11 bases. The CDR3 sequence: CASSAFGRQETQYF. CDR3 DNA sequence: TGTGCCAGCAGTGCCTTCGGACGGCAAGAGACCCAGTACTTC.

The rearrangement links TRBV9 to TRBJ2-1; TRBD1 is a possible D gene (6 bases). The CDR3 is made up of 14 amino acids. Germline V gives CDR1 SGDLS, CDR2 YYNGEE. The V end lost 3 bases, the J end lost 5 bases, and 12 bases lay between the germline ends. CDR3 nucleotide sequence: TGTGCCAGCAGCGCGCGGACAGAGGACAATGAGCAGTTCTTC. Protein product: CASSARTEDNEQFF. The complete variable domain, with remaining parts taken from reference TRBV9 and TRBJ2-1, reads DSGVTQTPKHLITATGQRVTLRCSPRSGDLSVYWYQQSLDQGLQFLIQYYNGEERAKGNILERFSAQQFPDLHSELNLSSLELGDSALYFCASSARTEDNEQFFGPGTRLTVL.

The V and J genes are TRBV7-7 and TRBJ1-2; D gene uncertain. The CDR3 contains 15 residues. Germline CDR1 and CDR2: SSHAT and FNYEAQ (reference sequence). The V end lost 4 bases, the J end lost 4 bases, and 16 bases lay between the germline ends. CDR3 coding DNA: TGTGCCAGCAGCTACGAGTGCCGAAAGACCTATGGCTACACCTTC. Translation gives CASSYECRKTYGYTF.

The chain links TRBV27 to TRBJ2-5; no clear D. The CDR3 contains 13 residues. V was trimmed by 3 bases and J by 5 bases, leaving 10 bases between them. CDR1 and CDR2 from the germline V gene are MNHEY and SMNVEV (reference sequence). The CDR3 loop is CASSLATRETQYF. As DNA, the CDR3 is TGTGCCAGCAGTTTGGCCACCCGGGAGACCCAGTACTTC.

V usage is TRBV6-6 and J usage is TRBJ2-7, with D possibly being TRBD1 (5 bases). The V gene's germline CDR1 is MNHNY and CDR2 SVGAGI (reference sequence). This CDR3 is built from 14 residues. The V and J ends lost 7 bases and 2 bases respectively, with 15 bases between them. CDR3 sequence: CASTALDTTYEQYF. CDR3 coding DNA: TGTGCCAGCACCGCGTTGGACACCACCTACGAGCAGTACTTC.

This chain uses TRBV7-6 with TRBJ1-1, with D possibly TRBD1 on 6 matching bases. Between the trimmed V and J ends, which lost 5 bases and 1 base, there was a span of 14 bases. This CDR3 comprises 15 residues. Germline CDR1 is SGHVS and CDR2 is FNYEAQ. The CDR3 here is CASSAEGGTNTEAFF. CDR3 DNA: TGTGCCAGCAGCGCCGAGGGGGGAACGAACACTGAAGCTTTCTTT. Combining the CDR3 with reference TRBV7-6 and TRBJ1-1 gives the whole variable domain GAGVSQSPRYKVTKRGQDVALRCDPISGHVSLYWYRQALGQGPEFLTYFNYEAQQDKSGLPNDRFSAERPEGSISTLTIQRTEQRDSAMYRCASSAEGGTNTEAFFGQGTRLTVV.

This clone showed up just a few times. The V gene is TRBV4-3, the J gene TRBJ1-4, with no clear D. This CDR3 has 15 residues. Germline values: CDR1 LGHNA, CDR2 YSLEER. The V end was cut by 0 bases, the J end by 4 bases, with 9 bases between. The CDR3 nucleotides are TGCGCCAGCAGCCAAGATCCCTCGCGTAATGAAAAACTGTTTTTT. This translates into CASSQDPSRNEKLFF.